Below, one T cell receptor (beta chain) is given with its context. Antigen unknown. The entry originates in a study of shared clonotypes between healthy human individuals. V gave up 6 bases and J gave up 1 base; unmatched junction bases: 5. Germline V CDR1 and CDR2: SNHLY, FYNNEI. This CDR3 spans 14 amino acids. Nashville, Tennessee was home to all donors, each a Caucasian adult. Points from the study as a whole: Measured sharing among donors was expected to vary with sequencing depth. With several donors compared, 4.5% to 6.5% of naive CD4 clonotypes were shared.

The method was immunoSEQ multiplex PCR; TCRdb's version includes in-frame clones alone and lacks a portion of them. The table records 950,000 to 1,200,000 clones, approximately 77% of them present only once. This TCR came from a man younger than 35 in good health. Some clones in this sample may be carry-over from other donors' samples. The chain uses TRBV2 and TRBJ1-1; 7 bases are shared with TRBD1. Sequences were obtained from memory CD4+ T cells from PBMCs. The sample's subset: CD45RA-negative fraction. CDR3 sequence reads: CASSLDRTNTEAFF. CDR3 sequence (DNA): TGTGCCAGCAGCTTGGACAGGACGAACACTGAAGCTTTCTTT.